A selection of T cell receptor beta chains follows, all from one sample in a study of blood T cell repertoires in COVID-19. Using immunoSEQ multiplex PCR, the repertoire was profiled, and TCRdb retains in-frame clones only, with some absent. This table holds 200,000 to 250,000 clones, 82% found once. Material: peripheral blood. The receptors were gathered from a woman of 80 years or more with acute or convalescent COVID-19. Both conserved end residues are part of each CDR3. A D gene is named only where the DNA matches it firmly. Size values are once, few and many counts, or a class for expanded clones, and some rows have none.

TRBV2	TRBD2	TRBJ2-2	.	CASERGDAGELFF	TGTGCCAGCGAGCGGGGGGATGCCGGGGAGCTGTTTTTT
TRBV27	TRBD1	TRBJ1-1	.	CASSPGQRNKNTEAFF	TGTGCCAGCAGCCCGGGACAGAGAAACAAGAACACTGAAGCTTTCTTT
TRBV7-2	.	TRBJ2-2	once	CASSLGVGLNTGELFF	TGTGCCAGCAGCTTAGGTGTGGGCTTGAACACCGGGGAGCTGTTTTTT
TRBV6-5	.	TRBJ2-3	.	CASSFKGAGTDTQYF	TGTGCCAGCAGTTTCAAAGGAGCCGGCACAGATACGCAGTATTTT
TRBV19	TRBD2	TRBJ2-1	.	CASSALAGGRSNEQFF	TGTGCCAGTAGTGCCCTAGCGGGGGGTAGGAGCAATGAGCAGTTCTTC
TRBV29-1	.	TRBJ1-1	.	CSVDSKNTEAFF	TGCAGCGTTGATTCTAAGAACACTGAAGCTTTCTTT
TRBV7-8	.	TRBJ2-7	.	CASSLGVTGTYEQYF	TGTGCCAGCAGCTTGGGAGTGACAGGGACTTACGAGCAGTACTTC
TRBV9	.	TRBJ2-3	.	CASSPTGSDTQYF	TGTGCCAGCAGCCCTACAGGGTCAGATACGCAGTATTTT
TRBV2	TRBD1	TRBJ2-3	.	CASSWDRGPHTGTDTQYF	TGTGCCAGCAGTTGGGACAGGGGACCGCACACAGGCACAGATACGCAGTATTTT
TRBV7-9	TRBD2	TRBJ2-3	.	CASRKAGSTDTQYF	TGTGCCAGCAGGAAAGCGGGAAGCACAGATACGCAGTATTTT